This passage covers 9 T cell receptor beta chains from one sample sequenced in a study of immune evolution from preneoplasia to lung adenocarcinoma. The assay was immunoSEQ multiplex PCR, and TCRdb's table has in-frame clones only and misses some. The data hold more than 1,500 clones, with approximately 84% observed a single time. Sequencing used FFPE tissue from an adenomatous hyperplasia lung lesion. Regarding subset: atypical adenomatous hyperplasia (AAH), lung preneoplasia. These receptors were collected from an older donor with lung adenocarcinoma.

V and J are TRBV4-1 and TRBJ1-5; 9 bases are a match to TRBD1. The CDR3 is made up of 17 amino acids. Germline trimming cut 0 bases from V and 6 bases from J; bases unmatched to any gene: 9. Germline CDR1 MGHRA, CDR2 YSYEKL. The CDR3 region is CASSQDPGQGSSQPQHF. The DNA for the CDR3 is TGCGCCAGCAGCCAAGACCCGGGACAGGGCTCGAGTCAGCCCCAGCATTTT.

In this sample, this clone turned up once. J is TRBJ2-1 and V is TRBV29-1, with 10 bases aligning to TRBD1. This CDR3 comprises 15 residues. V dropped 1 base and J dropped 6; count of bases not matched to a gene: 6. In germline, CDR1 is SQVTM, CDR2 ANQGSEA. This chain's CDR3 is CSVEGGTGDINEQFF. CDR3 in DNA: TGCAGCGTTGAAGGGGGGACAGGGGACATCAATGAGCAGTTCTTC.

CDR3 sequence: CASNPAGENEQFF. The CDR3 region has the DNA TGTGCCAGCAACCCAGCGGGAGAGAATGAGCAGTTCTTC. V is TRBV28 and J is TRBJ2-1, with TRBD2 matching over 8 bases. The CDR3 extends over 13 amino acids. V gave up 7 bases and J gave up 7 bases; unmatched junction bases: 6. Germline V gene data show CDR1 as MDHEN and CDR2 as SYDVKM.

The chain employs TRBV28 and TRBJ2-3; D perhaps matches TRBD2 (5 bases). Trimming stripped 1 base from V and 2 bases from J, with 16 bases between. CDR1 and CDR2 from the germline V gene are MDHEN and SYDVKM. The CDR3 extends over 17 amino acids. In nucleotides, the CDR3 is TGTGCCAGCAGTTTATTTAGGGATAGCGCTTTCACAGATACGCAGTATTTT. It encodes CASSLFRDSAFTDTQYF.

This clone came up once. The rearrangement joins TRBV5-8 to TRBJ2-6, with D possibly called TRBD1 or TRBD2 (5 bases each). Looked up from germline, CDR1 is SGHTS and CDR2 is YDEGEE. V was clipped by 4 bases and J by 0 bases, with 14 bases between them. The CDR3 spans 17 residues. In nucleotides, the CDR3 is TGTGCCAGCAGCCAAGGGACCGATCTCTCTGGGGCCAACGTCCTGACTTTC. This gives the protein CASSQGTDLSGANVLTF.

The genes are TRBV7-8 and TRBJ2-7, with 8 bases fitting TRBD2. Germline CDR1 is SGHVS and CDR2 is FQNEAQ. This CDR3 spans 18 amino acids. J lost 6 bases, V lost 6 bases, and 22 bases had no gene match. Here the CDR3 DNA reads TGTGCCAGCAGAGACCAGAGGGCCCAAAGCGGGAGTTTAAGCGAGCAGTACTTC. Encoded protein: CASRDQRAQSGSLSEQYF.

The V and J genes are TRBV28 and TRBJ1-5; D not certain. Per germline, CDR1 MDHEN and CDR2 SYDVKM. V lost 6 bases, J lost 2 bases, and 2 bases lay in between. The CDR3 is made up of 11 amino acids. The CDR3 DNA is TGTGCCAGCAGCCGCAATCAGCCCCAGCATTTT. Amino acids: CASSRNQPQHF.

This clone has just a few counts. Other nucleotide sequences from this sample produce the same CDR3. V and J are TRBV28 and TRBJ2-7; TRBD2 aligns across 7 bases. This CDR3 contains 14 residues. CDR1 is MDHEN, CDR2 SYDVKM, per germline. Germline trimming cut 7 bases from V and 0 bases from J; bases unmatched to any gene: 6. CDR3 loop: CASTLAGDSYEQYF. For the CDR3, the DNA is TGTGCCAGCACTCTTGCGGGAGACTCCTACGAGCAGTACTTC.

This clone was seen only once. Other DNA sequences within the sample encode an identical CDR3. This rearrangement joins TRBV5-4 to TRBJ2-3; D is unclear. The CDR3 is 13 amino acids. Germline-derived CDR1 and CDR2 are SGHNT and YYREEE (reference sequence). With 2 bases removed from V and 2 bases from J, the gap between germline ends came to 6 bases. The CDR3 DNA sequence: TGTGCCAGCAGCTTCATCCACACAGATACGCAGTATTTT. Translation: CASSFIHTDTQYF.